This TCR beta chain was recovered during a study of spatial heterogeneity in lung cancer. Study-wide results and limits: Expanded tumor TCRs that were ubiquitous appeared in blood more at resection than follow-up.

With respect to this clonotype: The antigen is not known.

TCRdb reanalysed the 5' RACE reads using MiXCR and keeps one entry per CDR3 protein. The repertoire holds approximately 40,000 distinct CDR3 sequences, with around 7% as singletons. Losses at the gene ends were 4 bases for V and 3 bases for J; bases not matched to a gene: 3. The length of the CDR3 is 13 residues. Germline assignment: CDR1 DFQATT and CDR2 SNEGSKA (reference sequence). Time point noted: sample taken at primary tumor resection. Samples were obtained from approximately 76 donors, all untreated early-stage non-small cell lung cancer patients. Frozen PBMC, nontumor lung or tumor provided whole RNA, which was sequenced unsorted.

V gene TRBV20-1 combines with J gene TRBJ1-3, with TRBD1 matching 7 bases. The clonotype comes from a male donor with early-stage non-small cell lung cancer. The sequencing here drew on PBMCs, taken at surgery. The CDR3 region has the DNA TGCAGTGCTAACAGGGACAGTGGAAACACCATATATTTT. This encodes CSANRDSGNTIYF.